This TCR beta chain was observed in a study of radiation and T cells in renal cell carcinoma. Time point noted: baseline pretreatment blood. Treatment given: 15 Gy SBRT to primary tumor, nephrectomy 4 weeks later. Using immunoSEQ multiplex PCR, the repertoire was profiled, and TCRdb retains in-frame clones only, with some absent. Here the sample spans tens of thousands of clones, 82% being singletons. This sample comprised blood, obtained from a patient whose treatment included radiotherapy and nephrectomy. This sequence was found in a man aged 55-75 years with renal cell carcinoma.

CDR3 DNA sequence: TGTGCCAGCAGCCCCCGACTAGCGGGAGCCGTCTACGAGCAGTACTTC. Protein: CASSPRLAGAVYEQYF. The chain links TRBV7-2 to TRBJ2-7, with 12 bases identical to TRBD2. Germline V gives CDR1 SGHTA, CDR2 FQGNSA. CDR3 length: 16 amino acids. After removal of 5 bases from V and 3 bases from J, the junction contained 8 bases not matched to a gene.